Listed below are T cell receptor beta chains from one sample, sequenced in a study of blood T cell repertoires in COVID-19. Produced via immunoSEQ multiplex PCR; TCRdb's table is partial and in-frame only. The table has some 200,000 clones, approximately 80% seen once. The sample was peripheral blood. Source of these receptors: a woman of 80 years or more with COVID-19, enrolled during active disease. Both conserved end residues are part of each CDR3. D genes are given only for firm matches.

d_gene	v_gene	j_gene	CDR3aa
.	TRBV4-2	TRBJ1-6	CASSQEPGANSPLHF
TRBD2	TRBV29-1	TRBJ2-1	CSVGLAGGFEQFF
.	TRBV27	TRBJ2-3	CASSLSAPTGTSTDTQYF
TRBD1	TRBV2	TRBJ1-1	CASSGGQGGNTEAFF
TRBD1	TRBV7-8	TRBJ1-2	CASSFRDSSYGYTF
.	TRBV5-1	TRBJ2-2	CASSFMTGDTGELFF
.	TRBV5-6	TRBJ2-7	CASSLSRTYEQYF
.	TRBV7-9	TRBJ2-2	CASGGWRDRDTGELFF
.	TRBV11-2	TRBJ1-1	CASSLALAGGKGTEAFF
.	TRBV3-1/TRBV3-2	TRBJ2-7	CASSRRRDTKFHYEQYF
TRBD1	TRBV27	TRBJ1-1	CASSPSPGQRNTEAFF
TRBD2	TRBV5-1	TRBJ2-3	CASSYRLAGRTDTQYF
.	TRBV19	TRBJ2-3	CASSIGSDNTDTQYF
TRBD1	TRBV7-2	TRBJ1-6	CASSSRQGLSPLHF
TRBD1	TRBV9	TRBJ1-2	CASSVAGTGVYGYTF
TRBD2	TRBV5-5	TRBJ2-7	CASSLTSGSYEQYF
TRBD2	TRBV27	TRBJ2-1	CASSFLAGGPGEQFF
.	TRBV6-5	TRBJ2-5	CASTGAGETQYF
.	TRBV7-2	TRBJ2-5	CASSGRMRGGWETQYF
TRBD2	TRBV6-5	TRBJ2-7	CASETSGAFDEQYF